Following are 2 T cell receptor beta chains from one sample sequenced in a study of blood T cell repertoires in COVID-19. Here immunoSEQ multiplex PCR was the method, and the copy in TCRdb shows in-frame clones only, minus some. Among roughly 100,000 clones, approximately 77% were seen once, and the ten largest hold roughly 9.8%. What was sequenced was peripheral blood. The source of these receptors is a woman of 80 years or more with acute or convalescent COVID-19.

The rearrangement uses TRBV4-2 and TRBJ1-3; D is unclear. The germline gives CDR1 LGHNA, CDR2 YNFKEQ. V was clipped by 0 bases and J by 0 bases, with 9 bases between them. This CDR3 comprises 16 residues. CDR3 region: CASSQDAVPSGNTIYF. The CDR3 DNA reads as TGTGCCAGCAGCCAAGATGCGGTACCCTCTGGAAACACCATATATTTT.

The chain employs TRBV4-1 and TRBJ1-6; D perhaps matches TRBD1 (6 bases). Per the germline V gene, CDR1 is MGHRA and CDR2 is YSYEKL. This CDR3 has 15 residues. Trimming removed 3 bases at V and 8 bases at J, with 14 bases between. This CDR3 is CASSQRGYGDSPLHF. The CDR3 DNA reads as TGCGCCAGCAGCCAGAGGGGGTACGGTGATTCACCCCTCCACTTT.